The 5 T cell receptor beta chains below all came from one sample that was sequenced in a study of human T cells and chemical hapten exposure (dated by TCRdb to the early 2020s). This specimen's time point label, interpreted: patch test 1, 2 weeks after DPC sensitization. The treatment or condition label corresponds to: therapeutic diphenylcyclopropenone sensitization with weekly scalp DPC. The library relied on RACE. The reads were generated on a NextSeq 500. TCRdb reprocessing: public reads trimmed at Q25 with fastp, clones called with MiXCR, in-frame beta chains kept. Merged by CDR3 protein, the rows form single entries marked with the most common genes and DNA. The sample table lists around 340,000 distinct CDR3 sequences, approximately 6.3% of them with a count of one. In total, the top ten clones hold more than 7% of the sample. The sequencing used whole blood, collected in connection with sensitization to the hapten diphenylcyclopropenone (DPC). The receptors were gathered from a young woman with alopecia areata. Some clones in this sample may be carry-over from other donors' samples.

This clonotype was recorded many times. The rearrangement joins TRBV28 to TRBJ2-1; tentatively, D is TRBD2 (5 bases). Trimming removed 2 bases at V and 8 bases at J, with 7 bases between. Looked up from germline, CDR1 is MDHEN and CDR2 is SYDVKM. This CDR3 is built from 12 residues. CDR3 protein: CASSLLGDEQFF. CDR3 DNA sequence: TGTGCCAGCAGTTTACTGGGAGATGAGCAGTTCTTC. Using reference TRBV28 and TRBJ2-1 for the parts outside the CDR3, the full variable domain is DVKVTQSSRYLVKRTGEKVFLECVQDMDHENMFWYRQDPGLGLRLIYFSYDVKMKEKGDIPEGYSVSREKKERFSLILESASTNQTSMYLCASSLLGDEQFFGPGTRLTVL.

In its sample, this clonotype was seen a few times. The chain joins TRBV12-5 to TRBJ1-1; TRBD1 matches 7 bases. CDR1 and CDR2 from the germline V gene are LGHNT and FRNRAP. Germline trimming cut 4 bases from V and 3 bases from J; bases unmatched to any gene: 5. This CDR3 has 14 residues. CDR3 nucleotide sequence: TGTGCTAGTGGTTCCCTCGACAGGGACACTGAAGCTTTCTTT. Translating it yields CASGSLDRDTEAFF.

The sample holds a few counts of this clonotype. The J gene is TRBJ1-5, the V gene TRBV7-8; weak D call: TRBD1 (5 bases). Germline V CDR1 and CDR2: SGHVS, FQNEAQ. There are 15 residues in the CDR3. V was pared by 5 bases and J by 3 bases, with 14 bases between. The CDR3 sequence: CASSLRDSPNQPQHF. The CDR3 region has the DNA TGTGCCAGCAGCCTAAGAGACAGTCCCAATCAGCCCCAGCATTTT.

This clonotype occurred a few times. The chain links TRBV27 to TRBJ1-3; D remains unclear. Germline V gene sequence: CDR1 MNHEY, CDR2 SMNVEV (reference sequence). Trimming left V 5 bases short and J 0 bases short, with 17 bases between. The CDR3 has 17 residues. The CDR3: CASSHQSFRYSGNTIYF. The CDR3 DNA sequence: TGTGCCAGCAGTCACCAATCATTCAGGTACTCTGGAAACACCATATATTTT.

V is TRBV28 and J is TRBJ2-7; D assignment may be TRBD1 or TRBD2 (5 bases each). Germline CDR1 MDHEN, CDR2 SYDVKM. Trimming cost V 2 bases and J 7 bases, with 12 bases left between them. The CDR3 contains 13 residues. This CDR3 reads CASSLPRWGEQYF. The CDR3 DNA reads as TGTGCCAGCAGTTTACCCCGGTGGGGGGAGCAGTACTTC.